In its sample, the clone carrying this T cell receptor beta chain was seen many times. What supplied the PBMCs was about 10 ml of fresh peripheral blood. The germline V gene has CDR1 MNHNS and CDR2 SASEGT. V shed 6 bases, J shed 7 bases, and the junction held 7 bases outside the gene matches. The CDR3 has 13 residues. The record originates from a study of Graves' ophthalmopathy and Graves' hyperthyroidism. Amplified TCR beta CDR3 regions were obtained using RNA transcripts as template. HTBI primers primed a first-round RT-PCR, and a second-round multiplex PCR followed. TCRdb fed the multiplex PCR reads into MiXCR, producing one record per CDR3 protein. The data show fewer than 650,000 distinct CDR3 sequences, about 20% seen once.

Sequencing used peripheral blood. The TCR comes from a woman in her late teens or twenties with stable Graves' hyperthyroidism. Some clones in this sample may be carry-over from other donors' samples. V usage is TRBV6-1 and J usage is TRBJ2-7; TRBD1 aligns across 9 bases. The CDR3 reads CASRAGQGKEQYF. The CDR3 DNA is TGTGCCAGCAGGGCGGGACAGGGTAAGGAGCAGTACTTC.